Shown below are 27 T cell receptor beta chains from a single sample sequenced in a study of blood T cell repertoires in COVID-19. Clones were sequenced by immunoSEQ multiplex PCR, and TCRdb holds only the in-frame ones, with some missing. The data contain 220,000 or so clones, around 91% of them seen just once; the ten biggest clones take up around 15%. The material sequenced was PBMCs or T cells enriched from blood (not recorded which). Receptors were obtained from a young man who had been exposed to COVID-19.

The CDR3 DNA is TGTGCCAGTAGTATAGGCAGGGATCAGCCCCAGCATTTT. It translates to CASSIGRDQPQHF. The chain uses TRBV19 and TRBJ1-5; possibly TRBD1 for D (5 bases). CDR3 length: 13 amino acids. The germline V gene has CDR1 LNHDA and CDR2 SQIVND (reference sequence). Between the trimmed V and J ends, which lost 1 base and 5 bases, there was a span of 6 bases.

The J gene is TRBJ1-2, the V gene TRBV4-2, with 11 nucleotides matching TRBD1. The CDR3 loop spans 18 amino acids. The V segment lost 4 bases and the J segment 8 bases; nucleotides outside the gene matches: 18. Germline values: CDR1 LGHNA, CDR2 YNFKEQ. The DNA of the CDR3 is TGTGCCAGCAGCCCCGTAATCAGGTTGGAGGACAGGGGGCAGGGCTACACCTTC. Protein sequence: CASSPVIRLEDRGQGYTF.

The gene calls are TRBV30 and TRBJ1-3; D is uncertain. The CDR3 extends over 12 amino acids. Germline values: CDR1 GTSNPN, CDR2 SVGIG (reference sequence). Trimming removed 5 bases from V and 0 bases from J, with 5 bases in between. CDR3 nucleotide sequence: TGTGCCTGGCGACTCTCTGGAAACACCATATATTTT. It specifies CAWRLSGNTIYF.

The gene calls are TRBV2 and TRBJ2-3; maybe TRBD2 (5 bases). Trimming left V 10 bases short and J 6 bases short, with 11 bases between. In germline, CDR1 is SNHLY, CDR2 FYNNEI. The CDR3 length is 11 residues. DNA of the CDR3: TGTGCCAACATACTAGTCGATACGCAGTATTTT. This codes for CANILVDTQYF.

The CDR3 nucleotides read TGTGCCAGCAGCCCGGCGTCGGGTTATGGGGCCAACGTCCTGACTTTC. This sequence encodes CASSPASGYGANVLTF. V is TRBV5-4 and J is TRBJ2-6; D not resolved. The CDR3 loop spans 16 amino acids. Trimming stripped 4 bases from V and 3 bases from J, with 14 bases between. Germline V gene lookup returns CDR1 SGHNT and CDR2 YYREEE (reference sequence).

The J gene is TRBJ1-2, the V gene TRBV30; maybe TRBD1 (5 bases). Looked up from germline, CDR1 is GTSNPN and CDR2 is SVGIG (reference sequence). There are 11 residues in the CDR3. The ends were cut back, 6 bases at V and 5 bases at J, with 10 bases in the middle. CDR3 protein: CACERGYGYTF. Written as DNA, the CDR3 is TGTGCCTGCGAGCGGGGGTATGGCTACACCTTC.

The rearrangement joins TRBV27 to TRBJ1-1, with D hard to call. In germline, CDR1 is MNHEY, CDR2 SMNVEV (reference sequence). This CDR3 has 12 residues. The V end was cut by 5 bases, the J end by 3 bases, with 7 bases between. The CDR3 DNA is TGTGCCAGCAGTGCACTCCACACTGAAGCTTTCTTT. Protein product: CASSALHTEAFF.

The chain uses TRBV7-8 and TRBJ1-6; tentatively, D is TRBD1 (6 bases). From germline, CDR1 is SGHVS and CDR2 FQNEAQ. The V gene lost 7 bases and the J gene lost 0 bases, with 16 bases spanning the gap. This CDR3 region has 17 residues. The CDR3 reads CASTLGGGISYNSPLHF. In DNA form, the CDR3 reads TGTGCCAGCACCCTGGGAGGGGGGATCTCCTATAATTCACCCCTCCACTTT.

The V gene is TRBV12-3 or TRBV12-4, the J gene TRBJ2-4, with a weak D call TRBD1 (6 bases). The CDR3 runs to 12 residues. V was clipped by 8 bases and J by 11 bases, with 16 bases between them. This CDR3 reads CASGRDKVFQYF. The CDR3 region has the DNA TGTGCCAGCGGCCGGGACAAGGTATTTCAGTACTTC.

Written as DNA, the CDR3 is TGTGCCAGCAGCAACCCCGGGACAGGGTTGGGCGAGCAGTACTTC. It encodes CASSNPGTGLGEQYF. The chain employs TRBV5-5 and TRBJ2-7; TRBD1 matches at 9 bases. The germline CDR1 and CDR2 sequences are SGHKS and YYEKEE (reference sequence). The CDR3 consists of 15 residues. V dropped 4 bases and J dropped 6; count of bases not matched to a gene: 11.

This clone was seen only a few times. The gene calls are TRBV27 and TRBJ1-2; D uncertain. Per the germline V gene, CDR1 is MNHEY and CDR2 is SMNVEV (reference sequence). Trimming removed 3 bases at V and 8 bases at J, with 13 bases between. The CDR3 loop spans 13 amino acids. CDR3 nucleotide sequence: TGTGCCAGCAGTTTCGATTGGGCCTCAGGCTACACCTTC. Encoded protein: CASSFDWASGYTF.

The V call is TRBV7-9, the J call TRBJ1-2, with D perhaps matching TRBD1 (5 bases). Germline loops: CDR1 SEHNR, CDR2 FQNEAQ (reference sequence). Trimming stripped 2 bases from V and 1 base from J, with 8 bases between. CDR3 length: 14 residues. The DNA for the CDR3 is TGTGCCAGCAGCTTATCAGGGTATAACTATGGCTACACCTTC. Translating gives CASSLSGYNYGYTF.

V gene TRBV18 combines with J gene TRBJ2-1; D gene uncertain. V was shortened by 4 bases and J by 2 bases, with 15 bases between the two germline ends. The CDR3 length is 16 residues. Per the germline V gene, CDR1 is KGHSH and CDR2 is LQKENI. CDR3 in amino acids: CASSLFAPEPYNEQFF. Written as DNA, the CDR3 is TGTGCCAGCTCACTCTTCGCCCCAGAACCCTACAATGAGCAGTTCTTC.

The rearrangement links TRBV11-2 to TRBJ2-1, with 9 bases aligning to TRBD2. There are 16 residues in the CDR3. Trimming removed 5 bases from V and 7 bases from J; junction bases left unmatched: 12. CDR1 and CDR2 (germline): SGHAT, FQNNGV. CDR3 DNA: TGTGCCAGCAGCCCCGCGGGCGGGGGGGCTTCAAATGAGCAGTTCTTC. It is translated as CASSPAGGGASNEQFF.

The chain joins TRBV12-3 or TRBV12-4 to TRBJ2-5; the D is unclear. The V gene lost 8 bases and the J gene lost 4 bases, with 14 bases spanning the gap. The CDR3 is made up of 13 amino acids. The CDR3 sequence: CASSTSRSETQYF. CDR3 bases: TGTGCCAGCTCAACCTCTAGGTCAGAGACCCAGTACTTC.

The CDR3 DNA reads as TGTGCCAGCTCACCAGCTAACTACGAGCAGTACTTC. Amino acid sequence: CASSPANYEQYF. V is TRBV18 and J is TRBJ2-7; D gene uncertain. Trimming removed 2 bases from V and 3 bases from J, with 5 bases in between. The germline gives CDR1 KGHSH, CDR2 LQKENI. The CDR3 contains 12 residues.

The chain links TRBV30 to TRBJ1-4; D is ambiguous. The ends were cut back, 0 bases at V and 16 bases at J, with 12 bases in the middle. The CDR3 totals 11 residues. The V gene's germline CDR1 is GTSNPN and CDR2 SVGIG (reference sequence). CDR3 DNA: TGTGCCTGGAGTGTACCTCCTATCTGGTTTTTT. Translation gives CAWSVPPIWFF.

The V gene is TRBV9, the J gene TRBJ2-3, with D perhaps TRBD2 (7 bases). V dropped 4 bases and J dropped 3 bases, with 21 bases sitting between them. Looked up from germline, CDR1 is SGDLS and CDR2 is YYNGEE. This CDR3 comprises 17 residues. The CDR3 sequence: CASSPSGAGAVTDTQYF. The CDR3, as DNA: TGTGCCAGCAGCCCCTCAGGGGCGGGGGCCGTAACAGATACGCAGTATTTT.

The CDR3: CASKIGNTIYF. The CDR3 bases are TGTGCCAGCAAAATAGGAAACACCATATATTTT. The chain has TRBV6-5 and TRBJ1-3; D unresolved. The CDR3 is 11 amino acids. CDR1 is MNHEY, CDR2 SVGAGI, per germline. V lost 7 bases, J lost 4 bases, and 5 bases lay in between.

The V call is TRBV6-2 or TRBV6-3, the J call TRBJ1-1; no definite D call. From germline, CDR1 is MNHEY and CDR2 SVGEGT. Trimming left V 2 bases short and J 0 bases short, with 7 bases between. CDR3 length: 14 amino acids. The CDR3 loop is CASSYGGLNTEAFF. The CDR3 DNA is TGTGCCAGCAGTTACGGCGGCTTGAACACTGAAGCTTTCTTT.

The chain employs TRBV27 and TRBJ2-1; tentatively, D is TRBD2 (5 bases). This CDR3 has 11 amino acids. V was clipped by 4 bases and J by 16 bases, with 14 bases between them. Germline lookup yields CDR1 MNHEY and CDR2 SMNVEV (reference sequence). CDR3 sequence reads: CASSYGNREFF. Written as DNA, the CDR3 is TGTGCCAGCAGTTATGGCAATCGGGAATTCTTC.

This clone came up once. V usage is TRBV5-1 and J usage is TRBJ1-4, with a tentative D call TRBD1 (6 bases). Germline values: CDR1 SGHRS, CDR2 YFSETQ. The CDR3 is 15 amino acids. Trimming took 7 bases from V and 0 from J, leaving 13 bases between them. The CDR3 here is CASGREGATNEKLFF. The CDR3 bases are TGCGCCAGCGGCCGGGAGGGGGCAACTAATGAAAAACTGTTTTTT.

This clone was detected a few times. The chain carries TRBV27 and TRBJ1-5, with D maybe TRBD1 (5 bases). The CDR3 is made up of 15 amino acids. Trimming stripped 3 bases from V and 6 bases from J, with 15 bases between. In germline, CDR1 is MNHEY, CDR2 SMNVEV (reference sequence). CDR3 region: CASSLGGRLGQPQHF. For the CDR3, the DNA is TGTGCCAGCAGTTTGGGGGGTAGATTGGGTCAGCCCCAGCATTTT.

This clone was counted between two and nine times. Distinct nucleotide sequences in the sample also encode this CDR3. CDR3 DNA sequence: TGTGCCAGCTCACCGGGACAGGGGTCCTACGAGCAGTACTTC. Amino acid sequence: CASSPGQGSYEQYF. This chain links TRBV18 with TRBJ2-7; 10 nucleotides line up with TRBD1. V dropped 3 bases and J dropped 1; count of bases not matched to a gene: 0. The germline V gene encodes CDR1 KGHSH and CDR2 LQKENI. The CDR3 runs 14 residues. The full variable domain, with the rest looked up from reference TRBV18 and TRBJ2-7, is NAGVMQNPRHLVRRRGQEARLRCSPMKGHSHVYWYRQLPEEGLKFMVYLQKENIIDESGMPKERFSAEFPKEGPSILRIQQVVRGDSAAYFCASSPGQGSYEQYFGPGTRLTVT.

This clone was counted a few times. The chain has TRBV7-2 and TRBJ1-2; 11 positions match TRBD1. The ends lost 10 bases at V and 7 bases at J; junction bases unmatched: 8. The CDR3 consists of 13 residues. Germline V lookup: CDR1 SGHTA, CDR2 FQGNSA. CDR3 region: CAKGQGDVFGYTF. DNA of the CDR3: TGTGCCAAGGGACAGGGGGACGTGTTTGGCTACACCTTC.

This sequence joins TRBV7-2 and TRBJ1-5; a possible D gene is TRBD1 (6 bases). The V end was cut by 5 bases, the J end by 4 bases, with 12 bases between. The CDR3 sequence is 14 residues long. Germline CDR1 and CDR2: SGHTA and FQGNSA. The CDR3 region has the DNA TGTGCCAGCAGCCTTTCGGACAGTAATCAGCCCCAGCATTTT. It is translated as CASSLSDSNQPQHF.

The chain links TRBV14 to TRBJ1-2; D is undetermined. The CDR3 loop spans 13 amino acids. V was clipped by 2 bases and J by 8 bases, with 12 bases between them. Germline values: CDR1 SGHDN, CDR2 FVKESK. The CDR3 region has the DNA TGTGCCAGCAGCCAAAGTCGGGGAGCGGGCTACACCTTC. Its translation: CASSQSRGAGYTF.